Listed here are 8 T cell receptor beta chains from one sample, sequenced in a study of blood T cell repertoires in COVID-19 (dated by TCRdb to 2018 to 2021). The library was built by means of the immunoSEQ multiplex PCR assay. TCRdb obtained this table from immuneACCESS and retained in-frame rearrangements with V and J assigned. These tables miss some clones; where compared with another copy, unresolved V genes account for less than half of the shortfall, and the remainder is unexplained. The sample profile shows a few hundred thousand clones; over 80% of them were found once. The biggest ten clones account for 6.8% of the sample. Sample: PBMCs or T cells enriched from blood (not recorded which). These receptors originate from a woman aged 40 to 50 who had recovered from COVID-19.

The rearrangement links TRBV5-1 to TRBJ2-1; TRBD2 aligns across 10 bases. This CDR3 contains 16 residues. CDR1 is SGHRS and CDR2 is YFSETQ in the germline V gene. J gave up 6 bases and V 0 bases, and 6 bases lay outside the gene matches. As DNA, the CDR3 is TGCGCCAGCAGCTTGGCCCCAGCGGGAGGGTCCAATGAGCAGTTCTTC. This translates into CASSLAPAGGSNEQFF.

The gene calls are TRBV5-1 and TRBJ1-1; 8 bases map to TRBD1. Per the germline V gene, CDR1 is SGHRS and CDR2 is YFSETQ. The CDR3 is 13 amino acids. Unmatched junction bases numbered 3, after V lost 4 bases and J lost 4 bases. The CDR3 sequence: CASSATGATEAFF. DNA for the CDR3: TGCGCCAGCAGCGCGACAGGGGCCACTGAAGCTTTCTTT. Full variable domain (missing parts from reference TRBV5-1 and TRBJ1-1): KAGVTQTPRYLIKTRGQQVTLSCSPISGHRSVSWYQQTPGQGLQFLFEYFSETQRNKGNFPGRFSGRQFSNSRSEMNVSTLELGDSALYLCASSATGATEAFFGQGTRLTVV.

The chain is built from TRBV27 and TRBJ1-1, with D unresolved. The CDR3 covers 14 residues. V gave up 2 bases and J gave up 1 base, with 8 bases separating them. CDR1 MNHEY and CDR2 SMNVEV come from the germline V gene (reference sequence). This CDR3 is CASSLRATNTEAFF. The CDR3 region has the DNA TGTGCCAGCAGTTTAAGAGCAACGAACACTGAAGCTTTCTTT.

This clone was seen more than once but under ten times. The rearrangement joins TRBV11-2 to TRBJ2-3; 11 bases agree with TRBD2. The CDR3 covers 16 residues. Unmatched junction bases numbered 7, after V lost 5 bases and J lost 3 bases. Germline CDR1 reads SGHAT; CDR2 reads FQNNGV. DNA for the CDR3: TGTGCCAGCAGCCGATACCGGACTAGCGGGACAGATACGCAGTATTTT. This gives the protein CASSRYRTSGTDTQYF. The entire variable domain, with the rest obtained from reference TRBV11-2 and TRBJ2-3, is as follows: EAGVAQSPRYKIIEKRQSVAFWCNPISGHATLYWYQQILGQGPKLLIQFQNNGVVDDSQLPKDRFSAERLKGVDSTLKIQPAKLEDSAVYLCASSRYRTSGTDTQYFGPGTRLTVL.

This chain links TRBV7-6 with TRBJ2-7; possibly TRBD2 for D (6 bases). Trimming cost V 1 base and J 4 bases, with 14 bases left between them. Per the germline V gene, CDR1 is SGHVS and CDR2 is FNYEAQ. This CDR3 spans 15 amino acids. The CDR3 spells CASSLERGMRYEQYF. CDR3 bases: TGTGCCAGCAGCTTAGAACGCGGGATGCGATACGAGCAGTACTTC.

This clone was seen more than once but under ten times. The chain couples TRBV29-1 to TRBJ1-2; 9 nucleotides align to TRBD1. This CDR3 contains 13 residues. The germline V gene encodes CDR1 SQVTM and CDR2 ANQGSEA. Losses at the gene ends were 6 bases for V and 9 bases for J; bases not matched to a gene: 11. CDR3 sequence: CSVSRDRDSSYTF. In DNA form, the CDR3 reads TGCAGCGTCTCCCGGGACAGGGATTCGAGCTACACCTTC.

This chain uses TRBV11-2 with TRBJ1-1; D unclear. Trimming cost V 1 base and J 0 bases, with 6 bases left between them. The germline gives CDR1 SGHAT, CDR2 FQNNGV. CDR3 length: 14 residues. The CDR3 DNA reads TGTGCCAGCAGCTTAGGGCGGATGAACACTGAAGCTTTCTTT. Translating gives CASSLGRMNTEAFF.

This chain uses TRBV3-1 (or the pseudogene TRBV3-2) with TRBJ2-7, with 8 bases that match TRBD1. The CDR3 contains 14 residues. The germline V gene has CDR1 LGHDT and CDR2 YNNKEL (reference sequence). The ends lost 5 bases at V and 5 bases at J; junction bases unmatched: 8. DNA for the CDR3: TGTGCCAGCAGCGCGGACCGGGACAGGAACGAGCAGTACTTC. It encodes CASSADRDRNEQYF.